The 13 T cell receptor beta chains below all came from one sample that was sequenced in a study of T cell responses to AZD1222 COVID-19 vaccine. Libraries were prepared by immunoSEQ multiplex PCR; TCRdb keeps only in-frame clonotypes and omits some of them. The sample carries over 130,000 clones, roughly 92% recorded once. The material sequenced was peripheral blood, taken on day 0 of AZD1222 vaccination. All receptors derive from an adult in good health.

The chain is built from TRBV6-5 and TRBJ2-2, with D perhaps matching TRBD1 (5 bases). The CDR3 consists of 15 residues. Trimming stripped 5 bases from V and 1 base from J, with 11 bases between. CDR1 and CDR2 from the germline V gene are MNHEY and SVGAGI. The CDR3 DNA follows: TGTGCCAGCAGTCGAGACAGTTTGAACACCGGGGAGCTGTTTTTT. It translates to CASSRDSLNTGELFF.

The gene calls are TRBV6-2 or TRBV6-3 and TRBJ2-3, with D hard to call. V gave up 5 bases and J gave up 2 bases, with 8 bases separating them. Germline CDR1 MNHEY, CDR2 SVGEGT. This CDR3 spans 13 amino acids. Here the CDR3 reads CASSPGNTDTQYF. The CDR3 bases are TGTGCCAGCAGTCCGGGCAACACAGATACGCAGTATTTT.

V and J are TRBV3-1 (or the pseudogene TRBV3-2) and TRBJ1-5; no clear D gene. V was cut by 0 bases and J by 4 bases, with 4 bases left in between. Germline CDR1 LGHDT, CDR2 YNNKEL (reference sequence). The CDR3 runs to 13 residues. This chain's CDR3 is CASSQDINQPQHF. For the CDR3, the DNA is TGTGCCAGCAGCCAAGATATTAATCAGCCCCAGCATTTT.

The chain couples TRBV7-2 to TRBJ1-6; 7 bases are a match to TRBD1. V lost 0 bases and J lost 4; bases outside the gene matches: 0. The CDR3 is made up of 15 amino acids. Germline V gives CDR1 SGHTA, CDR2 FQGNSA. CDR3 coding DNA: TGTGCCAGCAGCTTAGCGGGACAGTATAATTCACCCCTCCACTTT. Translating gives CASSLAGQYNSPLHF.

The chain employs TRBV14 and TRBJ1-2; D gene unclear. There are 12 residues in the CDR3. Germline CDR1 and CDR2: SGHDN and FVKESK. Trimming removed 1 base from V and 7 bases from J, with 7 bases in between. In nucleotides, the CDR3 is TGTGCCAGCAGCCAAGGTTTCGGTGGCTACACCTTC. It codes for CASSQGFGGYTF.

The CDR3 sequence: CASSLIGSGSLDEQFF. The CDR3 DNA is TGTGCCAGCAGCTTAATAGGTAGCGGGAGTCTCGATGAGCAGTTCTTC. V is TRBV7-3 and J is TRBJ2-1, with TRBD2 matching over 9 bases. V was clipped by 1 base and J by 8 bases; unmatched bases: 9. The CDR3 runs to 16 residues. Per the germline V gene, CDR1 is SGHTA and CDR2 is FQGTGA.

This clone was observed once. The V gene is TRBV14, the J gene TRBJ2-2, with 7 nucleotides matching TRBD1. V lost 2 bases to trimming and J lost 3 bases; unmatched junction nucleotides: 6. Per germline, CDR1 SGHDN and CDR2 FVKESK. This CDR3 has 16 residues. The CDR3 DNA reads as TGTGCCAGCAGCCAAACGCGACAGGGTTACACCGGGGAGCTGTTTTTT. It is translated as CASSQTRQGYTGELFF.

The rearrangement links TRBV30 to TRBJ1-2; maybe TRBD1 (5 bases). There are 13 residues in the CDR3. CDR1 GTSNPN and CDR2 SVGIG come from the germline V gene (reference sequence). Deletions cut 0 bases from V and 2 bases from J, with 7 bases between. CDR3 sequence reads: CAWSVRDNYGYTF. The CDR3 nucleotides read TGTGCCTGGAGTGTAAGGGACAACTATGGCTACACCTTC. Looking up the rest from reference TRBV30 and TRBJ1-2 gives the full variable domain: SQTIHQWPATLVQPVGSPLSLECTVEGTSNPNLYWYRQAAGRGLQLLFYSVGIGQISSEVPQNLSASRPQDRQFILSSKKLLLSDSGFYLCAWSVRDNYGYTFGSGTRLTVV.

The chain has TRBV9 and TRBJ2-3; 9 bases agree with TRBD1. This CDR3 has 14 amino acids. Per the germline V gene, CDR1 is SGDLS and CDR2 is YYNGEE. The junction had 1 base not matched to a gene; V was cut back by 0 bases and J by 5 bases. The CDR3 reads CASSVGTGEDTQYF. In DNA form, the CDR3 reads TGTGCCAGCAGCGTAGGGACAGGGGAAGATACGCAGTATTTT.

The J gene is TRBJ1-1, the V gene TRBV9, with D unclear. The CDR3 length is 14 residues. Trimming took off 2 bases at V and 2 bases at J, with 10 bases between the two ends. Per germline, CDR1 SGDLS and CDR2 YYNGEE. The CDR3 protein is CASSVVGFNTEAFF. The CDR3 region has the DNA TGTGCCAGCAGCGTCGTTGGTTTTAACACTGAAGCTTTCTTT.

The V and J genes are TRBV4-3 and TRBJ2-3; D is possibly TRBD1 or TRBD2 (5 bases each). CDR3 length: 15 residues. Trimming stripped 0 bases from V and 10 bases from J, with 17 bases between. Per the germline V gene, CDR1 is LGHNA and CDR2 is YSLEER. As DNA, the CDR3 is TGCGCCAGCAGCCAAGAATATGGGACCCACCTTGCGCAGTATTTT. Encoded protein: CASSQEYGTHLAQYF.

V is TRBV7-8 and J is TRBJ2-6; 8 bases are shared with TRBD1. J lost 1 base, V lost 5 bases, and 10 bases had no gene match. This CDR3 comprises 18 residues. Germline lookup yields CDR1 SGHVS and CDR2 FQNEAQ. The CDR3 DNA sequence: TGTGCCAGCAGCCCTCGGGACAGGACGAGGTCTGGGGCCAACGTCCTGACTTTC. Translating gives CASSPRDRTRSGANVLTF.

The chain uses TRBV5-1 and TRBJ1-2; D unresolved. Trimming removed 0 bases from V and 4 bases from J, with 13 bases in between. The germline CDR1 and CDR2 sequences are SGHRS and YFSETQ. CDR3 length: 15 residues. The DNA of the CDR3 is TGCGCCAGCAGCTTGGAACTCAGCAAATCCTATGGCTACACCTTC. Amino acid sequence: CASSLELSKSYGYTF. The variable domain in full, completed from reference TRBV5-1 and TRBJ1-2, reads KAGVTQTPRYLIKTRGQQVTLSCSPISGHRSVSWYQQTPGQGLQFLFEYFSETQRNKGNFPGRFSGRQFSNSRSEMNVSTLELGDSALYLCASSLELSKSYGYTFGSGTRLTVV.